A selection of T cell receptor beta chains follows, all from one sample in a study of cytomegalovirus exposure and HLA in healthy donors. Produced via immunoSEQ multiplex PCR; TCRdb's table is partial and in-frame only. The repertoire holds fewer than 95,000 clones, with 73% as singletons. The sequenced material came from PBMCs. The receptor source for this set is a woman between 35 and 50 years old in good health and CMV-seropositive. Both conserved end residues are part of each CDR3. Fields, in order: CDR3 DNA, CDR3 protein, D gene, J gene, V gene, clone size. The D gene is left open where the match is weak. Clone size is not always given. Where it is, it says once, few, many or a class for expanded clones.

CDR3nt: TGTGCCAGCAGCCCCCGGGGAGGCACCGGGGAGCTGTTTTTT
CDR3aa: CASSPRGGTGELFF
d_gene: NA
j_gene: TRBJ2-2
v_gene: TRBV11-2
abundance: NA

CDR3nt: TGCGCCAGCCGACCTTCGGGTGTTAGCACAGATACGCAGTATTTT
CDR3aa: CASRPSGVSTDTQYF
d_gene: NA
j_gene: TRBJ2-3
v_gene: TRBV4-1
abundance: NA

CDR3nt: TGTGCCAGCATGACCGGTCGGGACAAAGCCTACGAGCAGTACTTC
CDR3aa: CASMTGRDKAYEQYF
d_gene: NA
j_gene: TRBJ2-7
v_gene: TRBV7-8
abundance: NA

CDR3nt: TGTGCCAGCAGTGAACAGTTCGCGAACACCGGGGAGCTGTTTTTT
CDR3aa: CASSEQFANTGELFF
d_gene: NA
j_gene: TRBJ2-2
v_gene: TRBV2
abundance: NA

CDR3nt: TGTGCCAGCAGCGGCGGGACGCGGGGCCTCGAGCAGTACTTC
CDR3aa: CASSGGTRGLEQYF
d_gene: NA
j_gene: TRBJ2-7
v_gene: TRBV13
abundance: NA

CDR3nt: TGTGCCAGTAAACAGGTTGGTGGGGCCAACGTCCTGACTTTC
CDR3aa: CASKQVGGANVLTF
d_gene: NA
j_gene: TRBJ2-6
v_gene: TRBV18
abundance: NA

CDR3nt: TGTGCCAGCAGTTTTATCGGGGGAGGAGGCTACACCTTC
CDR3aa: CASSFIGGGGYTF
d_gene: NA
j_gene: TRBJ1-2
v_gene: TRBV27
abundance: NA

CDR3nt: TGCGCCAGCAGCCTCTCAGGGTCATATGGCTACACCTTC
CDR3aa: CASSLSGSYGYTF
d_gene: NA
j_gene: TRBJ1-2
v_gene: TRBV5-1
abundance: NA

CDR3nt: TGTGCCAGCGGGGGGGCAGGGTCTAGCACAGATACGCAGTATTTT
CDR3aa: CASGGAGSSTDTQYF
d_gene: NA
j_gene: TRBJ2-3
v_gene: TRBV7-8
abundance: NA

CDR3nt: TGCGCCAGCAGCCAAGTAAATTCACCCCTCCACTTT
CDR3aa: CASSQVNSPLHF
d_gene: NA
j_gene: TRBJ1-6
v_gene: TRBV4-1
abundance: NA

CDR3nt: TGTGCCAGTAGTATCCACATCAGGGGTGGCGGCAATCAGCCCCAGCATTTT
CDR3aa: CASSIHIRGGGNQPQHF
d_gene: NA
j_gene: TRBJ1-5
v_gene: TRBV19
abundance: medium-sized

CDR3nt: TGCGCCAGCAGCATGGGAGGGTCAGAGACCCAGTACTTC
CDR3aa: CASSMGGSETQYF
d_gene: TRBD2
j_gene: TRBJ2-5
v_gene: TRBV5-1
abundance: NA

CDR3nt: TGTGCCAGCAGTTTGGGGCCGGGACAGCCGAATCAGCCCCAGCATTTT
CDR3aa: CASSLGPGQPNQPQHF
d_gene: TRBD1
j_gene: TRBJ1-5
v_gene: TRBV28
abundance: NA

CDR3nt: TGCGCCAGCAGCCAAGGAGGACAAATGAACACTGAAGCTTTCTTT
CDR3aa: CASSQGGQMNTEAFF
d_gene: NA
j_gene: TRBJ1-1
v_gene: TRBV4-3
abundance: NA

CDR3nt: TGTGCCAGCTCCCCCGACAAAAACTATGGCTACACCTTC
CDR3aa: CASSPDKNYGYTF
d_gene: NA
j_gene: TRBJ1-2
v_gene: TRBV18
abundance: NA

CDR3nt: TGTGCCAGCAGCTTGGTTAAGGGGATCAGCAATCAGCCCCAGCATTTT
CDR3aa: CASSLVKGISNQPQHF
d_gene: NA
j_gene: TRBJ1-5
v_gene: TRBV5-8
abundance: few

CDR3nt: TGTGCCACCCACCCAGAGGATAGCAATCAGCCCCAGCATTTT
CDR3aa: CATHPEDSNQPQHF
d_gene: NA
j_gene: TRBJ1-5
v_gene: TRBV28
abundance: NA

CDR3nt: TGTGCCAGCATGCAGGGATGGACTGAAGCTTTCTTT
CDR3aa: CASMQGWTEAFF
d_gene: NA
j_gene: TRBJ1-1
v_gene: TRBV27
abundance: NA

CDR3nt: TGTGCCAGCAGTTTATCGAGGGCTAGCACAGATACGCAGTATTTT
CDR3aa: CASSLSRASTDTQYF
d_gene: NA
j_gene: TRBJ2-3
v_gene: TRBV27
abundance: NA

CDR3nt: TGTGCCAGCACGAGGGACAACAGGCGAACATATGGCTACACCTTC
CDR3aa: CASTRDNRRTYGYTF
d_gene: NA
j_gene: TRBJ1-2
v_gene: TRBV6-5
abundance: once

CDR3nt: TGTGCCAGCAGCGGGAGCGGGGGAGGCGGGGAGGAGACCCAGTACTTC
CDR3aa: CASSGSGGGGEETQYF
d_gene: TRBD2
j_gene: TRBJ2-5
v_gene: TRBV9
abundance: NA

CDR3nt: TGTGCCAGCAGTGAATTAGGGAGGAGATCACCCCTCCACTTT
CDR3aa: CASSELGRRSPLHF
d_gene: NA
j_gene: TRBJ1-6
v_gene: TRBV2
abundance: NA

CDR3nt: TGTGCCAGCAGCTTAACTCATAGCGGGACGAGCTCCTACGAGCAGTACTTC
CDR3aa: CASSLTHSGTSSYEQYF
d_gene: TRBD2
j_gene: TRBJ2-7
v_gene: TRBV7-2
abundance: once

CDR3nt: TGCGCCAGCAGCTTGGAGGGGGAAAACATTCAGTACTTC
CDR3aa: CASSLEGENIQYF
d_gene: NA
j_gene: TRBJ2-4
v_gene: TRBV5-1
abundance: NA

CDR3nt: TGCGCCAGCAGCCGGGGTGGGGAAGAGCAGTACTTC
CDR3aa: CASSRGGEEQYF
d_gene: NA
j_gene: TRBJ2-7
v_gene: TRBV5-1
abundance: NA

CDR3nt: TGTGCCAGCAAAGGGGACATCGATCCCACTGAGCAGTTCTTC
CDR3aa: CASKGDIDPTEQFF
d_gene: NA
j_gene: TRBJ2-1
v_gene: TRBV6-1
abundance: once

CDR3nt: TGTGCCAGCAGTCCACGTGGAGGGCTTAATGAAAAACTGTTTTTT
CDR3aa: CASSPRGGLNEKLFF
d_gene: NA
j_gene: TRBJ1-4
v_gene: TRBV6-6
abundance: NA

CDR3nt: TGTGCCAGCAGCTTAGGGACAGGGGACAATCAGCCCCAGCATTTT
CDR3aa: CASSLGTGDNQPQHF
d_gene: TRBD1
j_gene: TRBJ1-5
v_gene: TRBV7-9
abundance: NA

CDR3nt: TGCGCCAGCAGCCAAGATCTTCAGGGCTTGACTAATGAAAAACTGTTTTTT
CDR3aa: CASSQDLQGLTNEKLFF
d_gene: NA
j_gene: TRBJ1-4
v_gene: TRBV4-3
abundance: NA

CDR3nt: TGTGCCACCGATAGTTTAGGGGTAGGCACTGAAGCTTTCTTT
CDR3aa: CATDSLGVGTEAFF
d_gene: NA
j_gene: TRBJ1-1
v_gene: TRBV2
abundance: once

CDR3nt: TGTGCCAGCAGCTTAGTCAGCGGGACCCGGAATGAGCAGTTCTTC
CDR3aa: CASSLVSGTRNEQFF
d_gene: TRBD2
j_gene: TRBJ2-1
v_gene: TRBV7-8
abundance: NA

CDR3nt: TGTGCCTGGAGTAGGTTAGCGGGGGGCACCGGGGAGCTGTTTTTT
CDR3aa: CAWSRLAGGTGELFF
d_gene: TRBD2
j_gene: TRBJ2-2
v_gene: TRBV30
abundance: NA

CDR3nt: TGCAGCGTGAGGCGTTTCGTGAACACTGAAGCTTTCTTT
CDR3aa: CSVRRFVNTEAFF
d_gene: NA
j_gene: TRBJ1-1
v_gene: TRBV29-1
abundance: NA

CDR3nt: TGTGCCAGCAGTTCACAGGACCTCTATGGCTACACCTTC
CDR3aa: CASSSQDLYGYTF
d_gene: NA
j_gene: TRBJ1-2
v_gene: TRBV6-6
abundance: once

CDR3nt: TGCGCCAGCAGCTTAAGGACTAGTCGGGGGGAGCAGTTCTTC
CDR3aa: CASSLRTSRGEQFF
d_gene: TRBD2
j_gene: TRBJ2-1
v_gene: TRBV5-1
abundance: NA

CDR3nt: TGTGCCAGCAGGTACGCCGGGAACACTGAAGCTTTCTTT
CDR3aa: CASRYAGNTEAFF
d_gene: NA
j_gene: TRBJ1-1
v_gene: TRBV7-9
abundance: NA

CDR3nt: TGTGCCAGTAGTATCGCGGAGACCCAGTACTTC
CDR3aa: CASSIAETQYF
d_gene: NA
j_gene: TRBJ2-5
v_gene: TRBV19
abundance: few

CDR3nt: TGTGCCAGCAGTTACCTGTGGGGGGACACCGGGGAGCTGTTTTTT
CDR3aa: CASSYLWGDTGELFF
d_gene: NA
j_gene: TRBJ2-2
v_gene: TRBV6-6
abundance: NA

CDR3nt: TGTGCCAGCGGGGACCCGGGACAGGTTAACTCTGAAGCTTTCTTT
CDR3aa: CASGDPGQVNSEAFF
d_gene: TRBD1
j_gene: TRBJ1-1
v_gene: TRBV2
abundance: NA

CDR3nt: TGTGCCAGCAGGACCCGGGTGCGGGAGGGCCCCGGCGAGCAGTACTTC
CDR3aa: CASRTRVREGPGEQYF
d_gene: TRBD2
j_gene: TRBJ2-7
v_gene: TRBV28
abundance: NA

CDR3nt: TGTGCCAGCAGCCCGGAGGGACGGCTGAACACTGAAGCTTTCTTT
CDR3aa: CASSPEGRLNTEAFF
d_gene: NA
j_gene: TRBJ1-1
v_gene: TRBV7-2
abundance: NA

CDR3nt: TGTGCCAGCACCTTTTCCTCCGCGCAAGAGACCCAGTACTTC
CDR3aa: CASTFSSAQETQYF
d_gene: NA
j_gene: TRBJ2-5
v_gene: TRBV5-4
abundance: NA

CDR3nt: TGCGCCAGCAGCCAAACTTACGGGACAGGGAGCTCCTACGAGCAGTACTTC
CDR3aa: CASSQTYGTGSSYEQYF
d_gene: TRBD1
j_gene: TRBJ2-7
v_gene: TRBV4-3
abundance: NA

CDR3nt: TGTGCCAGCAGCTTGGCGACAGGGCTGTCTGGAAACACCATATATTTT
CDR3aa: CASSLATGLSGNTIYF
d_gene: TRBD1
j_gene: TRBJ1-3
v_gene: TRBV7-2
abundance: few

CDR3nt: TGCGCCAGCCTTCCGGGGGGTCCTCCGAACGGGGAGCTGTTTTTT
CDR3aa: CASLPGGPPNGELFF
d_gene: TRBD2
j_gene: TRBJ2-2
v_gene: TRBV5-1
abundance: few

CDR3nt: TGCGCCAGCAGCCCCTCCCTATCAGCGGAAGCTTTCTTT
CDR3aa: CASSPSLSAEAFF
d_gene: NA
j_gene: TRBJ1-1
v_gene: TRBV5-1
abundance: NA

CDR3nt: TGTGCTAGTGGGGGGCGTCGCACAGATACGCAGTATTTT
CDR3aa: CASGGRRTDTQYF
d_gene: NA
j_gene: TRBJ2-3
v_gene: TRBV12-5
abundance: once

CDR3nt: TGTGCCAGCAGCTTAGCAGGCCTCTATGGCTACACCTTC
CDR3aa: CASSLAGLYGYTF
d_gene: NA
j_gene: TRBJ1-2
v_gene: TRBV5-8
abundance: NA

CDR3nt: TGTGCCAGCAGCCAAGATTACCTGACAGGAGAATATGGCTACACCTTC
CDR3aa: CASSQDYLTGEYGYTF
d_gene: NA
j_gene: TRBJ1-2
v_gene: TRBV4-2
abundance: few